A selection of T cell receptor beta chains follows, all from one sample in a study of blood T cell repertoires in COVID-19. Measured with immunoSEQ multiplex PCR; TCRdb has only the in-frame clones, and not every one. Of 400,000 to 500,000 clones detected, around nine tenths appear once; the ten largest clones hold 1.8%. Sequencing input: PBMCs or T cells enriched from blood (not recorded which). The receptors shown here come from a woman between 40 and 50 years old who had recovered from COVID-19. CDR3s include the opening cysteine and the closing phenylalanine or tryptophan.

V gene	J gene	CDR3 protein
TRBV7-9	TRBJ2-3	CASIGGGGTSTDTQYF
TRBV11-3	TRBJ2-1	CASSLRSQGYNEQFF
TRBV30	TRBJ1-1	CAWMRWNTEAFF
TRBV11-3	TRBJ2-2	CASSHKSLRDRNTGELFF
TRBV2	TRBJ1-1	CASRVQSLPNTEAFF
TRBV7-2	TRBJ1-2	CASSSGTPNYGYTF
TRBV4-3	TRBJ2-2	CASSLAGANTGELFF
TRBV6-1	TRBJ1-5	CASSETGSQPQHF
TRBV7-2	TRBJ1-1	CASSSSGQRNTEAFF
TRBV19	TRBJ2-7	CASTQGGTYEQYF
TRBV5-4	TRBJ2-2	CASSFNPGVLTGELFF
TRBV19	TRBJ1-1	CASSIGGGWEAFF
TRBV7-9	TRBJ1-3	CASSYSLGDRAGNTIYF
TRBV20-1	TRBJ2-7	CSASGEGDGEQYF
TRBV5-1	TRBJ1-1	CASSPLQGEKSQNTEAFF
TRBV9	TRBJ2-7	CASSVRPGYEQYF
TRBV15	TRBJ2-3	CATSRDGGASTDTQYF
TRBV5-5	TRBJ1-1	CASSHDSPNTEAFF
TRBV7-8	TRBJ2-7	CASSAPGTGGLGEQYF
TRBV4-3	TRBJ1-2	CASSQEVSRDYGYTF
TRBV13	TRBJ1-1	CASSFQGGFTEAFF
TRBV6-5	TRBJ1-5	CASRAWVGEGQPQHF
TRBV27	TRBJ2-2	CASNQISGTNTGELFF
TRBV28	TRBJ2-1	CASSLGLAGRDNEQFF
TRBV4-3	TRBJ2-1	CASSQDPGGGRRDNEQFF
TRBV27	TRBJ2-7	CASSLVGQLKYEQYF
TRBV7-7	TRBJ2-2	CASSQSGRNTGELFF
TRBV10-1	TRBJ2-1	CASRSPTSGSSYEQFF
TRBV29-1	TRBJ1-2	CSVEAPGWAPNYGYTF
TRBV10-2	TRBJ1-5	CASSILNQPQHF
TRBV28	TRBJ2-7	CASSLPGQGLYEQYF
TRBV19	TRBJ2-7	CASGFRDRGNYEQYF
TRBV12-3/TRBV12-4	TRBJ1-6	CASSIQSSPLHF
TRBV2	TRBJ1-2	CASKPTGGGGYTF
TRBV30	TRBJ2-7	CASDSKSSYEQYF
TRBV19	TRBJ1-1	CASGNTEAFF
TRBV9	TRBJ1-3	CASSRGQGGRNTIYF
TRBV24-1	TRBJ2-7	CATSDLWDRVTYEQYF
TRBV3-1/TRBV3-2	TRBJ1-3	CASSHFEARDGNTIYF
TRBV6-6	TRBJ1-2	CASSPRTGGYGYTF
TRBV6-5	TRBJ1-5	CASSRIGDGNQPQHF
TRBV15	TRBJ1-4	CATNSGTGIHEKLFF
TRBV5-1	TRBJ1-1	CASSLETGDTEAFF
TRBV24-1	TRBJ2-7	CATSDSGQASYEQYF
TRBV14	TRBJ2-1	CASSKQGHSQTEQFF
TRBV30	TRBJ2-7	CAWMRDVAREQYF
TRBV3-1/TRBV3-2	TRBJ1-2	CASSPLGGSYGYTF
TRBV5-8	TRBJ1-2	CASSLEGAGYGYTF
TRBV4-3	TRBJ2-7	CASSQDIGLAGSAEQYF
TRBV4-3	TRBJ2-3	CASSQDSGDTQYF
TRBV6-1	TRBJ2-7	CASSEPGTGWEQYF
TRBV5-1	TRBJ1-4	CASSPGQRNEKLFF
TRBV27	TRBJ1-2	CASSHLQQGRVGANYGYTF